Each of the 26 T cell receptor beta chains below was sequenced from the same sample in a study of blood T cells in healthy people across ages. The use of a sample-barcoded 5' primer and a J-beta primer mix characterized a second PCR of roughly 6 to 11 cycles. TCRdb independently ran MiXCR on the 5' RACE reads; one entry per CDR3 protein. The sample holds about 700,000 distinct CDR3 sequences, 32% seen once. Sequencing used blood. The receptors shown here come from a woman over 75 in good health.

The V gene is TRBV7-2, the J gene TRBJ1-2, with D tentatively TRBD1 (6 bases). The V end lost 8 bases, the J end lost 8 bases, and 15 bases lay between the germline ends. Germline CDR1 SGHTA, CDR2 FQGNSA. The length of the CDR3 is 12 residues. The CDR3 DNA reads as TGTGCCAGCTCTCCAGGGGAGGGCGGCTACACCTTC. Amino acid sequence: CASSPGEGGYTF.

The sample holds one count of this clonotype. This may arise from a read error, as a much more abundant clone is one base away. The chain combines TRBV25-1 with TRBJ2-5; no clear D gene. This CDR3 has 12 amino acids. Trimming left V 7 bases short and J 4 bases short, with 10 bases between. Germline CDR1 is MGHDK and CDR2 is SYGVNS. CDR3 DNA sequence: TGTGCCAGCACTGACCAGACAGAGACCCAGTACTTC. As protein: CASTDQTETQYF.

The J gene is TRBJ2-1, the V gene TRBV15; the match to TRBD1 covers 7 bases. The DNA end is a closer match to TRBJ2-7, so the J assignment may be wrong. CDR3 size: 15 residues. Germline assignment: CDR1 LNHNV and CDR2 YYDKDF (reference sequence). Written as DNA, the CDR3 is TGTGCCACCAGCGGCCGGGACAGACACTACAATGAGCAGTACTTC. Protein sequence: CATSGRDRHYNEQYF.

The genes are TRBV7-2 and TRBJ2-5; the D gene is possibly TRBD1 (5 bases). The J call may be faulty, since TRBJ2-7 better matches the DNA end. CDR3 size: 14 residues. Germline V gene sequence: CDR1 SGHTA, CDR2 FQGNSA. This chain's CDR3 is CASSQGFLPREQYF. CDR3 sequence (DNA): TGTGCCAGCAGCCAGGGCTTCCTCCCTCGCGAGCAGTACTTC.

V gene TRBV6-6 combines with J gene TRBJ1-4; no clear D gene. Germline V lookup: CDR1 MNHNY, CDR2 SVGAGI (reference sequence). The CDR3 has 17 residues. V lost 7 bases, J lost 0 bases, and 18 bases lay in between. The CDR3 here is CASTPNRPGATNEKLFF. CDR3 in DNA: TGTGCCAGCACTCCGAACCGCCCGGGAGCAACTAATGAAAAACTGTTTTTT.

This clonotype was counted only a few times. The chain has TRBV29-1 and TRBJ1-1; tentatively, D is TRBD1 (6 bases). Germline V lookup: CDR1 SQVTM, CDR2 ANQGSEA. The CDR3 has 14 amino acids. Trimming took 6 bases from V and 0 from J, leaving 14 bases between them. CDR3 in DNA: TGCAGCGTCAAAAACAGGGAATTGAACACTGAAGCTTTCTTT. This codes for CSVKNRELNTEAFF.

This clonotype showed up just a few times. The chain carries TRBV15 and TRBJ1-3; D is unclear. CDR3 size: 14 residues. The V gene lost 1 base and the J gene lost 1 base, with 5 bases spanning the gap. Germline CDR1 is LNHNV and CDR2 is YYDKDF (reference sequence). DNA for the CDR3: TGTGCCACCAGCAGAGCGGGGTCTGGAAACACCATATATTTT. Residues: CATSRAGSGNTIYF.

This clonotype appeared many times. The chain has TRBV7-2 and TRBJ2-7; 9 nucleotides align to TRBD2. The CDR3 spans 12 residues. The J segment lost 6 bases and the V segment lost 6 bases, leaving 3 bases of the junction unmatched. Germline loops: CDR1 SGHTA, CDR2 FQGNSA. The CDR3 region has the DNA TGTGCCAGCAGGGGACTAGCTGTCGAGCAGTACTTC. Protein sequence: CASRGLAVEQYF.

The rearrangement links TRBV7-9 to TRBJ2-3; 7 bases are shared with TRBD2. The germline gives CDR1 SEHNR, CDR2 FQNEAQ (reference sequence). V lost 4 bases to trimming and J lost 2 bases; unmatched junction nucleotides: 12. This CDR3 is 17 amino acids long. Here the CDR3 DNA reads TGTGCCAGCAGCTCTACTGGCGGGAGTCGGGTCACAGATACGCAGTATTTT. This encodes CASSSTGGSRVTDTQYF.

Comments on this clonotype: This may come from a read error, since a much larger clone is one base off. No conserved phenylalanine or tryptophan ends this CDR3, so it is likely a read error. Written as DNA, the CDR3 is TGTGCCATCAGTGAGCCTGGCAGGGGCCTCTATGGCTACACCTGC. Translation: CAISEPGRGLYGYTC. The chain couples TRBV10-3 to TRBJ1-2, with D maybe TRBD1 (6 bases). The V and J ends lost 2 bases and 4 bases respectively, with 14 bases between them. The CDR3 runs to 15 residues. Germline values: CDR1 ENHRY, CDR2 SYGVKD.

Of note for this clonotype: This may be a read error: a much more frequent sequence differs by one nucleotide. The rearrangement links TRBV4-2 to TRBJ2-5; 8 bases match TRBD2. There are 16 residues in the CDR3. From germline, CDR1 is LGHNA and CDR2 YNFKEQ. J was trimmed by 11 bases and V by 6 bases; bases with no gene match: 20. CDR3 amino acids: CASSRNVGGDYNEQYF. The CDR3 coding sequence is TGTGCCAGCAGTCGCAACGTCGGGGGGGATTACAATGAGCAGTACTTC.

This clonotype has more than one count but fewer than ten. The CDR3 sequence: CASSLPGEQYF. The CDR3 coding sequence is TGTGCCAGCAGCTTGCCGGGTGAGCAGTACTTC. V usage is TRBV6-2 or TRBV6-3 and J usage is TRBJ2-4, with no clear D. The germline CDR1 and CDR2 sequences are MNHEY and SVGEGT. Trimming cost V 6 bases and J 13 bases, with 13 bases left between them. The CDR3 is made up of 11 amino acids.

This clonotype has just a few counts. The J gene is TRBJ1-1, the V gene TRBV21-1; TRBD1, the table's D call, was not compared with the DNA. TRBV21-1 is reported as a pseudogene. This CDR3 is 15 amino acids long. The DNA for the CDR3 is TGTGCCAGCAGCAAATCCGACAGGGGATGTACTGAAGCTTTCTTT. The encoded protein is CASSKSDRGCTEAFF.

A remark on this clonotype: A read error may produce the germline difference seen at one junction end. The V and J genes are TRBV12-3 or TRBV12-4 and TRBJ2-1, with D maybe TRBD2 (5 bases). The CDR3 runs to 16 residues. The CDR3 sequence: CAGSPGKRSQVETQFF. The CDR3 region has the DNA TGTGCCGGCAGTCCCGGGAAGAGGAGTCAGGTAGAGACCCAGTTCTTC.

The gene calls are TRBV3-1 and TRBJ2-7; 10 nucleotides line up with TRBD2. The CDR3 totals 16 residues. Trimming at V came to 5 bases and at J to 5 bases, leaving 12 bases not matched to a gene. Germline-derived CDR1 and CDR2 are LGHDT and YNNKEL (reference sequence). The CDR3 DNA is TGTGCCAGCAGCGTAGGCGCTAGCGGGAGTTTCAACGAGCAGTACTTC. Its protein is CASSVGASGSFNEQYF.

V gene TRBV5-1 combines with J gene TRBJ2-4; D is ambiguous. CDR1 is SGHRS, CDR2 YFSETQ, per germline. Trimming took 0 bases from V and 8 from J, leaving 12 bases between them. The length of the CDR3 is 14 residues. The CDR3: CASSLGGSVDIQYF. Written as DNA, the CDR3 is TGCGCCAGCAGCTTGGGCGGCAGTGTGGACATTCAGTACTTC.

This clonotype has more than one count but fewer than ten. The rearrangement joins TRBV6-6 to TRBJ1-1, with D uncertain. V was shortened by 2 bases and J by 5 bases, with 9 bases between the two germline ends. This CDR3 contains 13 residues. The germline V gene has CDR1 MNHNY and CDR2 SVGAGI (reference sequence). CDR3 protein: CASSYPQLTEAFF. CDR3 DNA sequence: TGTGCCAGCAGTTACCCGCAGTTGACTGAAGCTTTCTTT.

V usage is TRBV9 and J usage is TRBJ1-3, with a possible D match to TRBD1 (5 bases). Trimming shortened V by 3 bases and J by 7 bases, and 14 bases separated the two germline ends. Germline lookup yields CDR1 SGDLS and CDR2 YYNGEE. The CDR3 extends over 14 amino acids. Written as DNA, the CDR3 is TGTGCCAGCAGCGGACCGCGGGGCTTGAACACCATATATTTT. This translates into CASSGPRGLNTIYF.

The chain employs TRBV7-2 and TRBJ1-5, with D possibly TRBD1 on 5 matching bases. Trimming took 6 bases from V and 6 from J, leaving 18 bases between them. The CDR3 loop spans 15 amino acids. CDR1 and CDR2 (germline): SGHTA, FQGNSA. As DNA, the CDR3 is TGTGCCAGCAGTCCCATGGGGGGATGGGGTCAGCCCCAGCATTTT. This codes for CASSPMGGWGQPQHF.

In this sample, this clonotype turned up many times. The chain couples TRBV6-1 to TRBJ2-5; 9 nucleotides line up with TRBD2. The J segment lost 4 bases and the V segment lost 6 bases, leaving 9 bases of the junction unmatched. CDR1 and CDR2 (germline): MNHNS, SASEGT. This CDR3 has 15 amino acids. The CDR3 is CASRAAGGPLETQYF. For the CDR3, the DNA is TGTGCCAGCAGGGCGGCGGGGGGGCCCCTAGAGACCCAGTACTTC.

This clonotype was counted a few times. This rearrangement joins TRBV28 to TRBJ2-7; TRBD1 matches 7 bases. The germline CDR1 and CDR2 sequences are MDHEN and SYDVKM. Germline trimming cut 5 bases from V and 0 bases from J; bases unmatched to any gene: 10. This CDR3 comprises 16 residues. This CDR3 reads CASSGPRRGSSYEQYF. The CDR3 DNA reads as TGTGCCAGCAGTGGCCCGCGCAGGGGGTCCTCCTACGAGCAGTACTTC.

The sample holds many counts of this clonotype. The J gene is TRBJ2-3, the V gene TRBV7-2; maybe TRBD2 (5 bases). Per germline, CDR1 SGHTA and CDR2 FQGNSA. V was shortened by 1 base and J by 8 bases, with 10 bases between the two germline ends. The CDR3 loop spans 13 amino acids. For the CDR3, the DNA is TGTGCCAGCAGCTTAGGACTCCGGGGTACGCAGTATTTT. Residues: CASSLGLRGTQYF.

In this sample, this clonotype turned up many times. The rearrangement links TRBV20-1 to TRBJ1-5; possible D gene TRBD1, 5 bases. The CDR3 extends over 15 amino acids. Per the germline V gene, CDR1 is DFQATT and CDR2 is SNEGSKA (reference sequence). V gave up 3 bases and J gave up 3 bases, with 15 bases separating them. CDR3 nucleotides: TGCAGTGCTAGGGCAAGGGGCCGGGACAATCAGCCCCAGCATTTT. Amino acids: CSARARGRDNQPQHF.

This clonotype occurred many times. The rearrangement links TRBV6-5 to TRBJ1-2; TRBD1 aligns across 10 bases. V was pared by 5 bases and J by 4 bases, with 4 bases of the junction left unmatched. CDR3 length: 14 residues. Germline V gives CDR1 MNHEY, CDR2 SVGAGI. The CDR3: CASSQGQGGYGYTF. DNA for the CDR3: TGTGCCAGCAGTCAAGGACAGGGGGGCTATGGCTACACCTTC.

The table lists this clonotype with a count of one. This chain uses TRBV7-2 with TRBJ2-7, with 8 nucleotides matching TRBD1. The germline CDR1 and CDR2 sequences are SGHTA and FQGNSA. CDR3 size: 13 residues. V trimming: 5 bases; J trimming: 4 bases; junction bases outside the gene matches: 4. CDR3 bases: TGTGCCAGCAGCATACAGGGGGAGTACGAGCAGTACTTC. This encodes CASSIQGEYEQYF.

This clonotype was detected many times. The chain links TRBV7-2 to TRBJ1-2; no firm D call. The V gene lost 5 bases and the J gene lost 0 bases, with 19 bases spanning the gap. CDR1 is SGHTA and CDR2 is FQGNSA in the germline V gene. The length of the CDR3 is 17 residues. CDR3 loop: CASSPRSIGKPNYGYTF. The CDR3 nucleotides read TGTGCCAGCAGCCCCCGGTCTATTGGCAAGCCTAACTATGGCTACACCTTC.